The clone carrying this T cell receptor (beta chain) has a handful of counts. Its antigen is not known. Produced via immunoSEQ multiplex PCR; TCRdb's table is partial and in-frame only. The sample yields 76,000 or so clones, approximately 95% seen once. This sample is drawn from a study of cytomegalovirus exposure and HLA in healthy donors. The wider study: The 90 to 150 validation repertoires used a platform that matched the one used for the 550 to 800 first-cohort repertoires, as a later analysis reported. Overall study findings and caveats: Researchers counted 164 TCR beta chains as cytomegalovirus-associated. A few chains tied to CMV proved CMV antigen-specific in vitro.

Germline V lookup: CDR1 SQVTM, CDR2 ANQGSEA. Trimming removed 8 bases from V and 5 bases from J, with 12 bases in between. This CDR3 contains 11 residues. The sequencing sample was made of PBMCs. The clonotype was recovered from a young woman in good health and CMV-seropositive. This chain connects TRBV29-1 to TRBJ1-2; D is unresolved. CDR3 sequence reads: CSSSGLYGYTF. As DNA, the CDR3 is TGCAGCTCCTCAGGATTATATGGCTACACCTTC.